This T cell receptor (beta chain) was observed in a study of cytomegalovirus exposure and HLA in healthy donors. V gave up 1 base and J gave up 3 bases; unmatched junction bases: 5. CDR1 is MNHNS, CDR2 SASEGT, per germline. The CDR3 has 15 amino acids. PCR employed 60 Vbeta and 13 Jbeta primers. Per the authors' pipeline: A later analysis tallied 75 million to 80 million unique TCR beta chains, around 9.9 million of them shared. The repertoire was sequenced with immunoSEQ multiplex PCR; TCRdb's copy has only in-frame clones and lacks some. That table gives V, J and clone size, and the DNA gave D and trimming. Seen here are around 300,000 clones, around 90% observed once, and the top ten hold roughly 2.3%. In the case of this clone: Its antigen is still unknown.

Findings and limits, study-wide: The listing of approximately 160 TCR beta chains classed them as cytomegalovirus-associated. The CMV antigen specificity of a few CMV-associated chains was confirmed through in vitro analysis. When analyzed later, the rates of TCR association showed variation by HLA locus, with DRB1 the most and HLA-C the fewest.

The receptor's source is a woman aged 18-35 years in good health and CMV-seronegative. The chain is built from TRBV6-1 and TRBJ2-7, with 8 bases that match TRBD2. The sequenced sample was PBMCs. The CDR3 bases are TGTGCCAGCAGTGAAGGGGCGGGGGGATACTACGAGCAGTACTTC. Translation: CASSEGAGGYYEQYF.